This T cell receptor beta chain was recorded in a study of cytomegalovirus exposure and HLA in healthy donors. PCR involved 60 Vbeta and 13 Jbeta primers. Method: immunoSEQ multiplex PCR; TCRdb's copy keeps in-frame clones and lacks some. The sample has under 150,000 clones, 81% seen once; the top ten hold roughly 3.9%. Trimming removed 1 base at V and 6 bases at J, with 9 bases between. The CDR3 contains 14 residues. Germline V gene lookup returns CDR1 MGHRA and CDR2 YSYEKL. Sequencing was carried out using PBMCs. This TCR was recovered from a woman aged 25 to 39 in good health and CMV-seronegative. The V call is TRBV4-1, the J call TRBJ1-4; D gene uncertain. DNA of the CDR3: TGCGCCAGCAGCCAAGGGATCGGGGATGAAAAACTGTTTTTT. Its translation: CASSQGIGDEKLFF.